A single sample gave rise to the 23 T cell receptor beta chains below, sequenced in a study of identical twins. TCRdb processed the 5' RACE reads anew with MiXCR; each CDR3 protein has one entry. The table has hundreds of thousands of distinct CDR3 sequences, around 8.6% seen once. The same sample was also studied in work on yellow fever vaccine responses in identical twins.

Sample: PBMCs. All receptors come from a woman under 30 in good health.

This clonotype turned up a few times. V and J are TRBV13 and TRBJ2-3; 8 bases map to TRBD2. V lost 7 bases and J lost 2; bases outside the gene matches: 2. The CDR3 length is 13 residues. CDR1 is PRHDT and CDR2 is FYEKMQ in the germline V gene (reference sequence). The CDR3 coding sequence is TGTGCCAGCAAACTAGCGGTCACAGATACGCAGTATTTT. Residues: CASKLAVTDTQYF.

This clonotype was recorded many times. V usage is TRBV7-2 and J usage is TRBJ2-1; D not resolved. This CDR3 is 14 amino acids long. Germline assignment: CDR1 SGHTA and CDR2 FQGNSA. V gave up 5 bases and J gave up 9 bases, with 17 bases separating them. This chain's CDR3 is CASSPYKTGVEQFF. CDR3 in DNA: TGTGCCAGCAGCCCATACAAGACGGGCGTTGAGCAGTTCTTC.

This clonotype has a count of ten or more. This chain joins TRBV15 and TRBJ2-1, with a tentative D call TRBD1 (6 bases). CDR3 length: 13 residues. CDR1 and CDR2 (germline): LNHNV, YYDKDF (reference sequence). Trimming cost V 3 bases and J 3 bases, with 6 bases left between them. The DNA for the CDR3 is TGTGCCACCAGCAGGGACAGCTACAATGAGCAGTTCTTC. Encoded protein: CATSRDSYNEQFF.

The V call is TRBV27, the J call TRBJ1-6; 7 nucleotides line up with TRBD1. Unmatched junction bases numbered 10, after V lost 4 bases and J lost 10 bases. Germline values: CDR1 MNHEY, CDR2 SMNVEV (reference sequence). The CDR3 length is 15 residues. CDR3 in DNA: TGTGCCAGCAGTTCGACAGGGCAGGGGAACTCACCCCTCCACTTT. Amino acids: CASSSTGQGNSPLHF.

This clonotype was detected ten times or more. The chain uses TRBV20-1 and TRBJ2-7; no reliable D call. V gave up 3 bases and J gave up 4 bases, with 16 bases separating them. The CDR3 has 14 amino acids. Germline values: CDR1 DFQATT, CDR2 SNEGSKA (reference sequence). CDR3 in DNA: TGCAGTGCTAGTGCCGGGCCAGAGCCTTACGAGCAGTACTTC. Translating gives CSASAGPEPYEQYF.

This clonotype has a count of ten or more. The gene calls are TRBV5-6 and TRBJ2-7; a possible D gene is TRBD1 (6 bases). Trimming removed 3 bases at V and 4 bases at J, with 11 bases between. In germline, CDR1 is SGHDT, CDR2 YYEEEE. CDR3 size: 13 residues. CDR3 sequence reads: CASSSQGRYEQYF. CDR3 coding DNA: TGTGCCAGCAGCTCCCAGGGGAGATACGAGCAGTACTTC.

V is TRBV20-1 and J is TRBJ2-7; D is undetermined. Germline loops: CDR1 DFQATT, CDR2 SNEGSKA (reference sequence). This CDR3 region has 13 residues. The ends were cut back, 3 bases at V and 1 base at J, with 10 bases in the middle. The CDR3 reads CSASDGRSYEQYF. The DNA of the CDR3 is TGCAGTGCTAGCGATGGACGATCCTACGAGCAGTACTTC.

The rearrangement links TRBV7-8 to TRBJ2-3, with D perhaps TRBD2 (6 bases). There are 17 residues in the CDR3. Germline V gene sequence: CDR1 SGHVS, CDR2 FQNEAQ. The V end lost 3 bases, the J end lost 0 bases, and 16 bases lay between the germline ends. The CDR3 nucleotides are TGTGCCAGCAGCTTTTATCGTTCGAGCGGGAGCACAGATACGCAGTATTTT. It specifies CASSFYRSSGSTDTQYF. The full variable domain, with the rest looked up from reference TRBV7-8 and TRBJ2-3, is GAGVSQSPRYKVAKRGQDVALRCDPISGHVSLFWYQQALGQGPEFLTYFQNEAQLDKSGLPSDRFFAERPEGSVSTLKIQRTQQEDSAVYLCASSFYRSSGSTDTQYFGPGTRLTVL.

The V call is TRBV28, the J call TRBJ2-3; 7 nucleotides agree with TRBD1. The CDR3 contains 15 residues. Germline assignment: CDR1 MDHEN and CDR2 SYDVKM. V lost 6 bases to trimming and J lost 0 bases; unmatched junction nucleotides: 6. CDR3 amino acids: CASRAQGSSTDTQYF. The CDR3 nucleotides are TGTGCCAGCAGGGCACAGGGGTCTAGCACAGATACGCAGTATTTT.

On this clonotype itself: One base away lies a much larger clone, so this may be a sequencing read error. The rearrangement links TRBV5-1 to TRBJ2-1; no clear D. Germline CDR1 is SGHRS and CDR2 is YFSETQ. V shed 0 bases and J shed 10 bases, with 8 bases lying between them. The CDR3 has 12 residues. In nucleotides, the CDR3 is TGCGCCAGCAGCTTGGAAAGGATAGAGCAGTTCTTC. The encoded protein is CASSLERIEQFF.

The chain combines TRBV6-2 or TRBV6-3 with TRBJ2-1; 10 bases map to TRBD2. V trimming: 3 bases; J trimming: 4 bases; junction bases outside the gene matches: 12. Per the germline V gene, CDR1 is MNHEY and CDR2 is SVGEGT. CDR3 length equals 18 residues. The CDR3 spells CASSYILAGPIRYNEQFF. In DNA, the CDR3 is TGTGCCAGCAGTTATATACTAGCGGGACCTATCCGATACAATGAGCAGTTCTTC.

This clonotype has a handful of counts. The chain recombines TRBV29-1 with TRBJ2-7, with D perhaps being TRBD1 or TRBD2 (6 bases each). The CDR3 extends over 13 amino acids. Germline V gene data show CDR1 as SQVTM and CDR2 as ANQGSEA. V was cut by 3 bases and J by 7 bases, with 16 bases left in between. CDR3 in amino acids: CSVEDSGGREQYF. The CDR3 DNA reads as TGCAGCGTTGAGGACAGCGGAGGGAGAGAGCAGTACTTC.

This clonotype has at least ten counts. The chain combines TRBV28 with TRBJ2-3; possibly TRBD2 for D (5 bases). Looked up from germline, CDR1 is MDHEN and CDR2 is SYDVKM. There are 15 residues in the CDR3. With 6 bases removed from V and 8 bases from J, the gap between germline ends came to 21 bases. The CDR3: CASSPRSSATGTQYF. The CDR3, as DNA: TGTGCCAGCAGCCCCCGCAGTAGCGCCACCGGTACGCAGTATTTT.

This clonotype was seen repeatedly, ten times or more. V is TRBV25-1 and J is TRBJ1-1; tentatively, D is TRBD1 (6 bases). This CDR3 has 14 amino acids. V was cut by 4 bases and J by 3 bases, with 12 bases left in between. The germline gives CDR1 MGHDK, CDR2 SYGVNS. The CDR3 is CASSGIRGDTEAFF. The CDR3 bases are TGTGCCAGCAGTGGGATAAGGGGGGACACTGAAGCTTTCTTT.

This chain links TRBV19 with TRBJ2-1, with unresolved D. The V gene's germline CDR1 is LNHDA and CDR2 SQIVND (reference sequence). The V and J ends lost 1 base and 10 bases respectively, with 8 bases between them. This CDR3 contains 12 residues. DNA of the CDR3: TGTGCCAGTAGTATAGCAGTAGGAGAGCAGTTCTTC. Amino acid sequence: CASSIAVGEQFF. Full variable domain (remainder filled in from reference TRBV19 and TRBJ2-1): DGGITQSPKYLFRKEGQNVTLSCEQNLNHDAMYWYRQDPGQGLRLIYYSQIVNDFQKGDIAEGYSVSREKKESFPLTVTSAQKNPTAFYLCASSIAVGEQFFGPGTRLTVL.

This clonotype was observed a handful of times. The chain uses TRBV9 and TRBJ2-1; unclear D gene. V dropped 8 bases and J dropped 8 bases, with 14 bases sitting between them. Germline V gene sequence: CDR1 SGDLS, CDR2 YYNGEE. The CDR3 totals 12 residues. CDR3 sequence reads: CASTGRKDEQFF. DNA of the CDR3: TGTGCCAGTACGGGCCGGAAAGATGAGCAGTTCTTC. Supplemented by reference TRBV9 and TRBJ2-1, the full variable domain reads DSGVTQTPKHLITATGQRVTLRCSPRSGDLSVYWYQQSLDQGLQFLIQYYNGEERAKGNILERFSAQQFPDLHSELNLSSLELGDSALYFCASTGRKDEQFFGPGTRLTVL.

This clonotype was counted only a few times. The V and J genes are TRBV12-3 or TRBV12-4 and TRBJ1-6; weak D call: TRBD1 (6 bases). CDR3 size: 17 residues. V lost 1 base and J 7 bases, leaving 17 bases between the germline ends. CDR3 in amino acids: CASSLDLRGTPNSPLHF. DNA of the CDR3: TGTGCCAGCAGTTTAGATTTACGGGGGACACCGAATTCACCCCTCCACTTT.

This clonotype has a handful of counts. V and J are TRBV14 and TRBJ2-1; D is unclear. This CDR3 comprises 13 residues. Trimming left V 1 base short and J 9 bases short, with 10 bases between. CDR1 SGHDN and CDR2 FVKESK come from the germline V gene. CDR3 in amino acids: CASSQVSWGEQFF. In DNA, the CDR3 is TGTGCCAGCAGCCAAGTTTCATGGGGTGAGCAGTTCTTC.

This clonotype appeared a few times. The V call is TRBV9, the J call TRBJ2-3; perhaps TRBD2 as D (7 bases). Trimming removed 3 bases at V and 0 bases at J, with 23 bases between. Germline V CDR1 and CDR2: SGDLS, YYNGEE. There are 19 residues in the CDR3. The CDR3: CASSASRGGGRSSTDTQYF. CDR3 DNA sequence: TGTGCCAGCAGCGCCTCCCGGGGAGGGGGGAGGTCTAGCACAGATACGCAGTATTTT.

This clonotype was counted only a few times. CDR3 residues: CAWSGEGTQYF. DNA of the CDR3: TGTGCCTGGAGTGGGGAGGGGACCCAGTACTTC. The chain joins TRBV30 to TRBJ2-5, with TRBD2 identical over 7 bases. Losses at the gene ends were 1 base for V and 7 bases for J; bases not matched to a gene: 0. CDR1 GTSNPN and CDR2 SVGIG come from the germline V gene (reference sequence). CDR3 length: 11 residues.

The sample holds many counts of this clonotype. The CDR3 sequence is CASRLQGLTGELFF. The CDR3 coding sequence is TGTGCCAGCAGACTACAGGGGCTCACCGGGGAGCTGTTTTTT. This rearrangement joins TRBV7-6 to TRBJ2-2, with 7 bases identical to TRBD1. This CDR3 contains 14 residues. The germline V gene encodes CDR1 SGHVS and CDR2 FNYEAQ. The V gene end was trimmed by 6 bases and the J gene end by 4 bases; junction bases not matched to a gene: 5.

The chain is built from TRBV27 and TRBJ2-7; D is undetermined. The CDR3 totals 15 residues. V lost 3 bases to trimming and J lost 3 bases, with 15 bases between them. Germline V gives CDR1 MNHEY, CDR2 SMNVEV (reference sequence). CDR3: CASSFSGRRGYEQYF. CDR3 nucleotides: TGTGCCAGCAGTTTCTCCGGACGTCGCGGCTACGAGCAGTACTTC.

Many counts were recorded for this clonotype. The J gene is TRBJ1-5, the V gene TRBV7-4; 10 nucleotides agree with TRBD1. The length of the CDR3 is 16 residues. V lost 3 bases and J lost 3; bases outside the gene matches: 5. The germline V gene encodes CDR1 SGHVT and CDR2 SQSDAQ. The CDR3 reads CASSLKGQGSNQPQHF. In DNA, the CDR3 is TGTGCCAGCAGCTTGAAGGGACAGGGGTCCAATCAGCCCCAGCATTTT.